These 21 T cell receptor beta chains share one sample of origin, sequenced in a study of T cells in Graves' hyperthyroidism and ophthalmopathy. Amplified TCR beta CDR3 regions came from RNA transcripts. The HTBI primer set was used in a first-round RT-PCR of the TCR CDR3. TCRdb re-called the multiplex PCR reads through MiXCR, storing one row per CDR3 protein. The data show about 340,000 distinct CDR3 sequences, 18% seen once. What was sequenced was blood. These receptors originate from a woman aged 45-59 years with Graves' hyperthyroidism.

Details on this clonotype: A much larger clone differs from this one at a single base, so this may be a read error. The chain uses TRBV27 and TRBJ2-1, with D perhaps matching TRBD1 or TRBD2 (6 bases each). Germline values: CDR1 MNHEY, CDR2 SMNVEV (reference sequence). Trimming took 5 bases from V and 6 from J, leaving 14 bases between them. The CDR3 contains 14 residues. The CDR3 DNA follows: TGTGCCAGCAGTGCCCACGGGGGCCGCAATGAGCAGTTCTTC. As protein: CASSAHGGRNEQFF.

The J gene is TRBJ1-4, the V gene TRBV11-2; D unresolved. V lost 1 base to trimming and J lost 8 bases, with 8 bases between them. CDR1 and CDR2 from the germline V gene are SGHAT and FQNNGV. The CDR3 is 13 amino acids. CDR3 nucleotides: TGTGCCAGCAGCTTAGGGGGTTACGAAAAACTGTTTTTT. Its translation is CASSLGGYEKLFF.

This clonotype was found many times. The gene calls are TRBV28 and TRBJ2-7, with D perhaps matching TRBD1 (5 bases). Germline V gene lookup returns CDR1 MDHEN and CDR2 SYDVKM. V was cut by 3 bases and J by 3 bases, with 12 bases left in between. CDR3 length: 14 residues. The CDR3 protein is CASSFQGAIYEQYF. Here the CDR3 DNA reads TGTGCCAGCAGTTTCCAGGGTGCCATCTACGAGCAGTACTTC.

The table lists this clonotype with many counts. This sequence joins TRBV30 and TRBJ1-2; D is uncertain. There are 12 residues in the CDR3. Trimming removed 4 bases at V and 8 bases at J, with 14 bases between. Germline V gene lookup returns CDR1 GTSNPN and CDR2 SVGIG (reference sequence). CDR3 in amino acids: CAWKGGVYGYTF. The CDR3, as DNA: TGTGCCTGGAAAGGTGGGGTCTACGGCTACACCTTC.

This clonotype was counted between two and nine times. V and J are TRBV6-2 or TRBV6-3 and TRBJ1-1; D unclear. Germline V lookup: CDR1 MNHEY, CDR2 SVGEGT. There are 11 residues in the CDR3. Trimming cost V 7 bases and J 7 bases, with 10 bases left between them. CDR3 sequence (DNA): TGTGCCAGCACCTCCGGGCATGAAGCTTTCTTT. It specifies CASTSGHEAFF.

The V call is TRBV12-3 or TRBV12-4, the J call TRBJ2-1; perhaps TRBD1 as D (6 bases). The CDR3 length is 16 residues. Trimming stripped 6 bases from V and 4 bases from J, with 19 bases between. This CDR3 is CASSTTGTNAYNEQFF. CDR3 in DNA: TGTGCCAGCAGCACTACCGGGACAAACGCTTACAATGAGCAGTTCTTC.

Only one count was recorded for this clonotype. A read error may explain this, as a much larger clone is one base away. This rearrangement joins TRBV5-6 to TRBJ2-1; no definite D call. The V gene lost 5 bases and the J gene lost 3 bases, with 15 bases spanning the gap. Per germline, CDR1 SGHDT and CDR2 YYEEEE. The CDR3 length is 15 residues. The DNA of the CDR3 is TGTGCCAGCAGTTCCTGGCCGAATAGCTACAATGAGCAGTTCTTC. This codes for CASSSWPNSYNEQFF.

This clonotype occurred many times. The chain recombines TRBV11-2 with TRBJ2-7; D is tentatively TRBD1 or TRBD2 (5 bases each). The V gene's germline CDR1 is SGHAT and CDR2 FQNNGV. The CDR3 consists of 15 residues. Trimming took 5 bases from V and 0 from J, leaving 14 bases between them. The CDR3 is CASSRGPSGSYEQYF. The CDR3 DNA is TGTGCCAGCAGCCGGGGCCCCTCCGGCTCCTACGAGCAGTACTTC. Full variable domain (remainder filled in from reference TRBV11-2 and TRBJ2-7): EAGVAQSPRYKIIEKRQSVAFWCNPISGHATLYWYQQILGQGPKLLIQFQNNGVVDDSQLPKDRFSAERLKGVDSTLKIQPAKLEDSAVYLCASSRGPSGSYEQYFGPGTRLTVT.

This chain uses TRBV10-3 with TRBJ2-3; D could derive from TRBD1 or TRBD2 (5 bases each). The CDR3 runs to 13 residues. Germline lookup yields CDR1 ENHRY and CDR2 SYGVKD. The V gene lost 2 bases and the J gene lost 5 bases, with 8 bases spanning the gap. CDR3 nucleotide sequence: TGTGCCATCAGTGAGGGGGGTGAAGATACGCAGTATTTT. Translating gives CAISEGGEDTQYF.

This clonotype occurred many times. The gene calls are TRBV7-9 and TRBJ2-1; 7 nucleotides line up with TRBD1. This CDR3 region has 13 residues. The V gene's germline CDR1 is SEHNR and CDR2 FQNEAQ (reference sequence). V trimming: 2 bases; J trimming: 8 bases; junction bases outside the gene matches: 3. The CDR3 nucleotides read TGTGCCAGCAGCTTATGGACAGGCCATGAGCAGTTCTTC. Protein sequence: CASSLWTGHEQFF.

The rearrangement joins TRBV7-6 to TRBJ1-6; D not resolved. This CDR3 has 16 amino acids. V dropped 1 base and J dropped 7 bases, with 14 bases sitting between them. The germline V gene has CDR1 SGHVS and CDR2 FNYEAQ. The CDR3 spells CASSLGGPAKNSPLHF. The CDR3 nucleotides are TGTGCCAGCAGCTTAGGGGGTCCGGCAAAGAATTCACCCCTCCACTTT. Full variable domain (outside the CDR3, taken from reference TRBV7-6 and TRBJ1-6): GAGVSQSPRYKVTKRGQDVALRCDPISGHVSLYWYRQALGQGPEFLTYFNYEAQQDKSGLPNDRFSAERPEGSISTLTIQRTEQRDSAMYRCASSLGGPAKNSPLHFGNGTRLTVT.

This clonotype was counted ten times or more. The chain uses TRBV6-1 and TRBJ2-3; 13 bases match TRBD2. The CDR3 length is 16 residues. Germline assignment: CDR1 MNHNS and CDR2 SASEGT. V gave up 5 bases and J gave up 5 bases; unmatched junction bases: 7. In nucleotides, the CDR3 is TGTGCCAGCAGTCCGGGACTAGCGGGGTCGGGAGATACGCAGTATTTT. Translation: CASSPGLAGSGDTQYF.

This clonotype has at least ten counts. V usage is TRBV6-1 and J usage is TRBJ2-7; D remains ambiguous. The CDR3 loop spans 13 amino acids. CDR1 MNHNS and CDR2 SASEGT come from the germline V gene. Trimming took 8 bases from V and 2 from J, leaving 13 bases between them. The CDR3 region has the DNA TGTGCCAGCGCCTGGGGTGCCGCCTACGAGCAGTACTTC. Translation: CASAWGAAYEQYF.

This sequence joins TRBV30 and TRBJ2-2; D uncertain. This CDR3 is built from 14 residues. Between the trimmed V and J ends, which lost 7 bases and 5 bases, there was a span of 17 bases. Germline assignment: CDR1 GTSNPN and CDR2 SVGIG (reference sequence). In DNA form, the CDR3 reads TGTGCCTCCCCATCGGAGATAGTGACCGGGGAGCTGTTTTTT. Translated, it gives CASPSEIVTGELFF.

This clonotype was detected many times. The chain combines TRBV30 with TRBJ2-7; D is unresolved. CDR3 size: 13 residues. Germline lookup yields CDR1 GTSNPN and CDR2 SVGIG (reference sequence). Deletions cut 0 bases from V and 3 bases from J, with 9 bases between. The CDR3 loop is CAWSVLVGYEQYF. DNA for the CDR3: TGTGCCTGGAGTGTACTGGTCGGCTACGAGCAGTACTTC.

This clonotype has a handful of counts. The chain uses TRBV7-6 and TRBJ2-1; TRBD2 agrees at 9 bases. CDR3 length: 17 residues. V trimming: 0 bases; J trimming: 1 base; junction bases outside the gene matches: 4. Germline CDR1 is SGHVS and CDR2 is FNYEAQ. The CDR3 reads CASSLASRGGSYNEQFF. The CDR3 DNA is TGTGCCAGCAGCTTAGCCTCGCGGGGGGGTTCCTACAATGAGCAGTTCTTC.

This clonotype was recorded at least ten times. The rearrangement joins TRBV12-3 or TRBV12-4 to TRBJ2-7; D is unresolved. The CDR3 runs to 13 residues. Trimming cost V 3 bases and J 2 bases, with 8 bases left between them. This CDR3 is CASSLGRAYEQYV. CDR3 DNA sequence: TGTGCCAGCAGTTTGGGAAGGGCCTACGAGCAGTACGTC.

This clonotype was seen only a few times. This chain joins TRBV7-9 and TRBJ1-2; tentative D call: TRBD1 (5 bases). Germline CDR1 is SEHNR and CDR2 is FQNEAQ (reference sequence). Trimming left V 5 bases short and J 4 bases short, with 17 bases between. The CDR3 extends over 15 amino acids. This CDR3 is CASSAQGGTVYGYTF. The DNA for the CDR3 is TGTGCCAGCAGCGCCCAAGGCGGGACCGTCTATGGCTACACCTTC.

The chain links TRBV5-6 to TRBJ1-2; D ambiguous. CDR1 and CDR2 (germline): SGHDT, YYEEEE. V lost 7 bases and J 9 bases, leaving 13 bases between the germline ends. This CDR3 comprises 11 residues. CDR3 coding DNA: TGTGCCAGCGGGCTGGGGTTGCGCTACACCTTC. Translation: CASGLGLRYTF.

This clonotype was detected a few times. The V and J genes are TRBV18 and TRBJ1-2; TRBD1 matches 8 bases. This CDR3 region has 14 residues. The germline V gene has CDR1 KGHSH and CDR2 LQKENI. Trimming at V came to 6 bases and at J to 3 bases, leaving 6 bases not matched to a gene. CDR3 sequence (DNA): TGTGCCAGCTCGCTAACACAGGGGGACTATGGCTACACCTTC. This gives the protein CASSLTQGDYGYTF.

The chain joins TRBV7-6 to TRBJ1-5; TRBD1 is a possible D gene (5 bases). V was clipped by 3 bases and J by 5 bases, with 11 bases between them. The CDR3 extends over 14 amino acids. Germline V gene data show CDR1 as SGHVS and CDR2 as FNYEAQ. In nucleotides, the CDR3 is TGTGCCAGCAGCTTGAGCCAGGGCGATCAGCCCCAGCATTTT. It codes for CASSLSQGDQPQHF.